Below, 8 T cell receptor beta chains from the same sample are listed, as sequenced in a study of Graves' ophthalmopathy and Graves' hyperthyroidism. Researchers took RNA transcripts and amplified TCR beta CDR3 regions from them. After a first-round RT-PCR with HTBI primers, a second-round multiplex PCR was run. TCRdb re-called the multiplex PCR reads with MiXCR, one entry per CDR3 protein. The table lists roughly 39,000 distinct CDR3 sequences, roughly 50% of them singletons, with 26% in the top ten. Input material: peripheral blood. The receptors originated from an adult woman with stable Graves' hyperthyroidism.

Note on this clonotype: Relative to the germline gene, one junction end is altered; a read error may explain this. The CDR3 region has the DNA TGTGTCAGTAGTATATATGACGGCCACACCTTC. Its translation: CVSSIYDGHTF. The rearrangement uses TRBV19 and TRBJ1-2; no firm D call. The CDR3 covers 11 residues. CDR1 and CDR2 from the germline V gene are LNHDA and SQIVND (reference sequence).

The sample holds many counts of this clonotype. The chain recombines TRBV18 with TRBJ1-1; D remains unclear. The V gene lost 3 bases and the J gene lost 11 bases, with 22 bases spanning the gap. CDR1 and CDR2 from the germline V gene are KGHSH and LQKENI. This CDR3 is built from 15 residues. The CDR3 coding sequence is TGTGCCAGCTCACCCGATCGAGAGGGCCGTGGGTTGGCTTTCTTT. Translating it yields CASSPDREGRGLAFF.

Judged by abundance, this clonotype is medium-sized (0.01 to 0.1%). This chain uses TRBV10-3 with TRBJ1-2; 7 positions match TRBD1. Germline V CDR1 and CDR2: ENHRY, SYGVKD. The trim removed 3 bases at V and 6 bases at J, leaving 4 bases unmatched. The CDR3 is 13 amino acids. The CDR3 is CAISERGQDGYTF. The CDR3 nucleotides are TGTGCCATCAGTGAAAGGGGGCAGGATGGCTACACCTTC.

This clonotype was observed at least ten times. The V and J genes are TRBV20-1 and TRBJ2-3; TRBD2 agrees at 7 bases. CDR3 length: 17 residues. Germline lookup yields CDR1 DFQATT and CDR2 SNEGSKA (reference sequence). J lost 0 bases, V lost 1 base, and 10 bases had no gene match. The CDR3 is CSARALGLVDSTDTQYF. The CDR3, as DNA: TGCAGTGCTAGAGCCCTTGGACTAGTCGACAGCACAGATACGCAGTATTTT.

This chain joins TRBV24-1 and TRBJ1-2; 12 bases fit TRBD1. With V trimmed by 3 bases and J by 7 bases, 5 bases remained unmatched. The germline CDR1 and CDR2 sequences are KGHDR and SFDVKD. The CDR3 is 15 amino acids. This chain's CDR3 is CATSDGTGGAPGYTF. The CDR3 DNA sequence: TGTGCCACCAGTGATGGGACAGGGGGCGCACCTGGCTACACCTTC.

To note about this clonotype: The final CDR3 position lacks the conserved phenylalanine or tryptophan, pointing to a likely read error. Because the CDR3's place on the DNA is in doubt, the DNA is left out and the CDR3 is given as listed by TCRdb. J is TRBJ2-5 and V is TRBV7-2; the table names TRBD2, a call not compared with the DNA. CDR1 is SGHTA and CDR2 is FQGNSA in the germline V gene. The CDR3 is 15 amino acids in total, end residues counted. The CDR3 is CASSPRRNYGYTFGS.

This chain uses TRBV19 with TRBJ2-5; TRBD1 matches 8 bases. Trimming removed 4 bases from V and 12 bases from J; junction bases left unmatched: 10. The germline V gene has CDR1 LNHDA and CDR2 SQIVND (reference sequence). There are 13 residues in the CDR3. The CDR3 reads CASSTGNPGQEYF. The CDR3 DNA follows: TGTGCCAGTAGTACCGGAAATCCGGGACAGGAGTACTTC.

The V and J genes are TRBV20-1 and TRBJ2-7; 10 bases are shared with TRBD2. Germline CDR1 is DFQATT and CDR2 is SNEGSKA (reference sequence). The length of the CDR3 is 11 residues. V lost 7 bases, J lost 9 bases, and 6 bases stayed unmatched. The CDR3 here is CSVTSGMPQYF. The CDR3 DNA reads TGCAGTGTCACTAGCGGGATGCCGCAGTACTTC.